These T cell receptor beta chains were read from a single sample in a study of cytomegalovirus exposure and HLA in healthy donors. TCRdb's copy holds only in-frame clones and misses some; the assay was immunoSEQ multiplex PCR. This table has roughly 100,000 clones, approximately 74% appearing once. The sequencing sample was made of PBMCs. These receptors all stem from a woman aged 40 to 50 in good health and CMV-seronegative. The CDR3 runs from the conserved cysteine through the conserved F or W. A D gene is named only where the DNA matches it firmly. The listing skips clone size in some rows; elsewhere it reads once, few, many or a size class.

D gene: TRBD2
J gene: TRBJ2-1
V gene: TRBV9
CDR3 length: 18
clone size: .
CDR3 DNA: TGTGCCAGCAGCGTAGGAATCCGGGGGGGGAGCTCCTACAATGAGCAGTTCTTC
CDR3 protein: CASSVGIRGGSSYNEQFF

D gene: .
J gene: TRBJ2-4
V gene: TRBV29-1
CDR3 length: 13
clone size: .
CDR3 DNA: TGCAGCGTTGAGAGTGGGTTTAGCGGCATTCAGTACTTC
CDR3 protein: CSVESGFSGIQYF

D gene: .
J gene: TRBJ2-5
V gene: TRBV28
CDR3 length: 13
clone size: .
CDR3 DNA: TGTGCCAGCAGTTTGATGGGGAGAGCGGGCCAGTACTTC
CDR3 protein: CASSLMGRAGQYF

D gene: .
J gene: TRBJ2-5
V gene: TRBV5-1
CDR3 length: 16
clone size: few
CDR3 DNA: TGCGCCAGCAGCTTCCGTGGGGGGGGGCCTGACGAGACCCAGTACTTC
CDR3 protein: CASSFRGGGPDETQYF

D gene: TRBD2
J gene: TRBJ2-1
V gene: TRBV30
CDR3 length: 20
clone size: .
CDR3 DNA: TGTGCCTGGACATTCATTCGCACTAGCGGGAGCCCTTTTCGGGCCAATGAGCAGTTCTTC
CDR3 protein: CAWTFIRTSGSPFRANEQFF

D gene: TRBD1
J gene: TRBJ2-3
V gene: TRBV19
CDR3 length: 14
clone size: .
CDR3 DNA: TGTGCCAGTAAAGGGACAGGGGGCACAGATACGCAGTATTTT
CDR3 protein: CASKGTGGTDTQYF

D gene: .
J gene: TRBJ2-5
V gene: TRBV6-5
CDR3 length: 11
clone size: .
CDR3 DNA: TGTGCCAGCTCCCCAGGACTCCTACAGTACTTC
CDR3 protein: CASSPGLLQYF

D gene: .
J gene: TRBJ1-2
V gene: TRBV7-2
CDR3 length: 14
clone size: .
CDR3 DNA: TGTGCCAGCAGCCCGGGGGGGGTAGGGTATGGCTACACCTTC
CDR3 protein: CASSPGGVGYGYTF

D gene: .
J gene: TRBJ2-3
V gene: TRBV18
CDR3 length: 16
clone size: .
CDR3 DNA: TGTGCCAGCTCACCACCCGACAGAACATTCACAGATACGCAGTATTTT
CDR3 protein: CASSPPDRTFTDTQYF

D gene: TRBD2
J gene: TRBJ2-7
V gene: TRBV6-5
CDR3 length: 14
clone size: .
CDR3 DNA: TGTGCCAGCAGTCCCCTCGCACTAGCGGGTGAGCAGTACTTC
CDR3 protein: CASSPLALAGEQYF

D gene: TRBD2
J gene: TRBJ2-3
V gene: TRBV28
CDR3 length: 16
clone size: .
CDR3 DNA: TGTGCCAGCAGTTTGAGGACTCTAGCGGGCGCAGATACGCAGTATTTT
CDR3 protein: CASSLRTLAGADTQYF

D gene: .
J gene: TRBJ2-1
V gene: TRBV7-9
CDR3 length: 15
clone size: few
CDR3 DNA: TGTTCCAGCAGCTTCTCGTCAGGGGGGCATACTGAGCAGTTCTTC
CDR3 protein: CSSSFSSGGHTEQFF

D gene: .
J gene: TRBJ2-5
V gene: TRBV4-2
CDR3 length: 16
clone size: .
CDR3 DNA: TGTGCCAGCAGCCAAGAGATGGTCGGTCTCCAAGAGACCCAGTACTTC
CDR3 protein: CASSQEMVGLQETQYF

D gene: TRBD1
J gene: TRBJ2-7
V gene: TRBV7-9
CDR3 length: 15
clone size: few
CDR3 DNA: TGTGCCAGCAGCTTAAGGGGGGACAGGGGCCACGAGCAGTACTTC
CDR3 protein: CASSLRGDRGHEQYF

D gene: .
J gene: TRBJ1-4
V gene: TRBV11-2
CDR3 length: 17
clone size: few
CDR3 DNA: TGTGCCAGCAGCTCCCGACCGACAGATGCAACTAATGAAAAACTGTTTTTT
CDR3 protein: CASSSRPTDATNEKLFF

D gene: TRBD2
J gene: TRBJ2-3
V gene: TRBV11-2
CDR3 length: 16
clone size: .
CDR3 DNA: TGTGCCAGCAGCTCACGGACTAGCGGGGGGTCCGATACGCAGTATTTT
CDR3 protein: CASSSRTSGGSDTQYF

D gene: .
J gene: TRBJ2-1
V gene: TRBV2
CDR3 length: 15
clone size: once
CDR3 DNA: TGTGCCAGCAGTGTGCCCCGCGGGGGCGGGGATGAGCAGTTCTTC
CDR3 protein: CASSVPRGGGDEQFF

D gene: TRBD2
J gene: TRBJ2-7
V gene: TRBV19
CDR3 length: 15
clone size: .
CDR3 DNA: TGTGCCAGTAGCCAGACTAGCGGGGGCTCCTACGAGCAGTACTTC
CDR3 protein: CASSQTSGGSYEQYF

D gene: TRBD1
J gene: TRBJ2-7
V gene: TRBV5-4
CDR3 length: 15
clone size: once
CDR3 DNA: TGTGCCAGCAGCCTAGAGGACAGGGGCTGGTACGAGCAGTACTTC
CDR3 protein: CASSLEDRGWYEQYF

D gene: .
J gene: TRBJ1-2
V gene: TRBV30
CDR3 length: 13
clone size: .
CDR3 DNA: TGTGCCTGGACCCCGGGGGAGGAGGGTGGCTACACCTTC
CDR3 protein: CAWTPGEEGGYTF

D gene: TRBD2
J gene: TRBJ2-1
V gene: TRBV7-8
CDR3 length: 15
clone size: .
CDR3 DNA: TGTGCCAGCAGCCTAAGCGGGGGACTACACAATGAGCAGTTCTTC
CDR3 protein: CASSLSGGLHNEQFF

D gene: TRBD1
J gene: TRBJ1-2
V gene: TRBV19
CDR3 length: 14
clone size: .
CDR3 DNA: TGTGCCAGTAGTATTTACAGGGGAAGCTATGGCTACACCTTC
CDR3 protein: CASSIYRGSYGYTF

D gene: .
J gene: TRBJ1-5
V gene: TRBV14
CDR3 length: 19
clone size: once
CDR3 DNA: TGTGCCAGCAGGGATATAGAACGGACAGCGCCACCTCTCAATCAGCCCCAGCATTTT
CDR3 protein: CASRDIERTAPPLNQPQHF

D gene: TRBD2
J gene: TRBJ2-5
V gene: TRBV19
CDR3 length: 16
clone size: .
CDR3 DNA: TGTGCCAGTAGTCAAACTAGCGGATGGGGACAAGAGACCCAGTACTTC
CDR3 protein: CASSQTSGWGQETQYF

D gene: .
J gene: TRBJ2-3
V gene: TRBV4-3
CDR3 length: 16
clone size: .
CDR3 DNA: TGCGCCAGCAGCCAAGATACCGGGACTAGCACAGATACGCAGTATTTT
CDR3 protein: CASSQDTGTSTDTQYF

D gene: TRBD1
J gene: TRBJ2-5
V gene: TRBV7-9
CDR3 length: 13
clone size: .
CDR3 DNA: TGTGCCAGCAGAGGCAACAGGGGCGAGACCCAGTACTTC
CDR3 protein: CASRGNRGETQYF

D gene: .
J gene: TRBJ2-4
V gene: TRBV21-1
CDR3 length: 16
clone size: .
CDR3 DNA: TGTGCCAGCAGCAACCCGCCGGACAGCCCCGAAAACATTCAGTACTTC
CDR3 protein: CASSNPPDSPENIQYF

D gene: TRBD2
J gene: TRBJ2-1
V gene: TRBV11-2
CDR3 length: 17
clone size: .
CDR3 DNA: TGTGCCAGCAGCTTCGGACTAGCGGGAGGGTGGGACAATGAGCAGTTCTTC
CDR3 protein: CASSFGLAGGWDNEQFF